The 20 T cell receptor beta chains below were found in one sample sequenced in a study of T cell responses to AZD1222 COVID-19 vaccine. The method was immunoSEQ multiplex PCR; TCRdb's version includes in-frame clones alone and lacks a portion of them. The table records 150,000 to 200,000 clones, 85% to 90% of them present only once. The sequenced sample was peripheral blood, obtained on day 0 of MenACWY control vaccination. Receptor source: an adult in good health.

The V gene is TRBV28, the J gene TRBJ2-5; D uncertain. The germline CDR1 and CDR2 sequences are MDHEN and SYDVKM. The CDR3 extends over 12 amino acids. V was cut by 5 bases and J by 2 bases, with 6 bases left in between. CDR3 nucleotide sequence: TGTGCCAGCAGTAAAATTCAAGAGACCCAGTACTTC. Its translation is CASSKIQETQYF. The full variable domain, completed using reference TRBV28 and TRBJ2-5, is DVKVTQSSRYLVKRTGEKVFLECVQDMDHENMFWYRQDPGLGLRLIYFSYDVKMKEKGDIPEGYSVSREKKERFSLILESASTNQTSMYLCASSKIQETQYFGPGTRLLVL.

The chain has TRBV6-1 and TRBJ2-7, with 7 nucleotides matching TRBD1. Germline lookup yields CDR1 MNHNS and CDR2 SASEGT. Trimming removed 3 bases from V and 3 bases from J; junction bases left unmatched: 5. The CDR3 is 14 residues long. The DNA for the CDR3 is TGTGCCAGCAGTGAGGCAGGGGGAGACTACGAGCAGTACTTC. Protein: CASSEAGGDYEQYF.

V usage is TRBV7-9 and J usage is TRBJ2-2; D ambiguous. Trimming left V 3 bases short and J 7 bases short, with 3 bases between. Germline loops: CDR1 SEHNR, CDR2 FQNEAQ (reference sequence). The CDR3 runs 11 residues. CDR3: CASSFVGELFF. CDR3 coding DNA: TGTGCCAGCAGCTTCGTCGGGGAGCTGTTTTTT.

This clone was seen a few times. V is TRBV7-2 and J is TRBJ2-7, with 10 nucleotides matching TRBD2. V shed 1 base, J shed 0 bases, and the junction held 3 bases outside the gene matches. CDR3 length: 16 amino acids. CDR1 and CDR2 from the germline V gene are SGHTA and FQGNSA. CDR3 residues: CASSLGSSGSSYEQYF. In DNA form, the CDR3 reads TGTGCCAGCAGCTTAGGTTCTAGCGGGAGCTCCTACGAGCAGTACTTC. Complete variable domain (other parts from reference TRBV7-2 and TRBJ2-7): GAGVSQSPSNKVTEKGKDVELRCDPISGHTALYWYRQSLGQGLEFLIYFQGNSAPDKSGLPSDRFSAERTGGSVSTLTIQRTQQEDSAVYLCASSLGSSGSSYEQYFGPGTRLTVT.

This chain uses TRBV5-1 with TRBJ2-7, with D possibly being TRBD1 (5 bases). The CDR3 totals 14 residues. Per the germline V gene, CDR1 is SGHRS and CDR2 is YFSETQ. The CDR3 bases are TGCGCAACTCAGTTAGCCCAGGGCTCCTACGAGCAGTACTTC. Translation gives CATQLAQGSYEQYF.

This chain connects TRBV5-5 to TRBJ1-5; TRBD1 is a possible D gene (5 bases). This CDR3 contains 16 residues. Between the trimmed V and J ends, which lost 0 bases and 6 bases, there was a span of 16 bases. CDR1 SGHKS and CDR2 YYEKEE come from the germline V gene (reference sequence). DNA for the CDR3: TGTGCCAGCAGCTTGGCGCCCAACCCGGGGACTCAGCCCCAGCATTTT. This sequence encodes CASSLAPNPGTQPQHF.

This clone was observed a single time. This chain uses TRBV29-1 with TRBJ2-1; 8 bases line up with TRBD1. Germline lookup yields CDR1 SQVTM and CDR2 ANQGSEA. V lost 3 bases to trimming and J lost 6 bases; unmatched junction nucleotides: 7. The CDR3 has 14 residues. The CDR3 DNA sequence: TGCAGCGTTGAGCGTCAGGGGGCAGGCAATGAGCAGTTCTTC. Amino acid sequence: CSVERQGAGNEQFF.

The J gene is TRBJ2-1, the V gene TRBV5-1; 8 nucleotides line up with TRBD1. The V segment lost 0 bases and the J segment 4 bases; nucleotides outside the gene matches: 6. The germline V gene has CDR1 SGHRS and CDR2 YFSETQ. This CDR3 has 16 amino acids. The CDR3: CASSLGAGGAYNEQFF. The CDR3 DNA reads as TGCGCCAGCAGCTTGGGTGCAGGGGGCGCTTACAATGAGCAGTTCTTC.

J is TRBJ2-1 and V is TRBV28; 7 nucleotides line up with TRBD2. Germline V gene data show CDR1 as MDHEN and CDR2 as SYDVKM. The junction had 8 bases not matched to a gene; V was cut back by 0 bases and J by 6 bases. The CDR3 has 16 amino acids. The CDR3: CASSLWGLAEPNEQFF. The CDR3 DNA reads TGTGCCAGCAGTTTATGGGGGCTAGCGGAACCCAATGAGCAGTTCTTC.

The V gene is TRBV7-2, the J gene TRBJ2-3; 11 bases line up with TRBD2. This CDR3 is built from 16 residues. Germline assignment: CDR1 SGHTA and CDR2 FQGNSA. Trimming removed 1 base from V and 6 bases from J; junction bases left unmatched: 6. CDR3 nucleotides: TGTGCCAGCAGCTTAGTCGCTAGCGGGGGGTGGGATACGCAGTATTTT. This gives the protein CASSLVASGGWDTQYF.

The chain combines TRBV6-5 with TRBJ2-7, with TRBD2 matching 12 bases. With V trimmed by 8 bases and J by 5 bases, 10 bases remained unmatched. Germline-derived CDR1 and CDR2 are MNHEY and SVGAGI. The CDR3 extends over 15 amino acids. Here the CDR3 reads CASAFSLAGGHEQYF. The CDR3 nucleotides are TGTGCCAGCGCTTTCTCACTAGCGGGAGGTCACGAGCAGTACTTC.

The chain carries TRBV18 and TRBJ1-6; D gene ambiguous. Germline assignment: CDR1 KGHSH and CDR2 LQKENI. The CDR3 is 13 residues long. Trimming pared 4 bases from V and 7 bases from J, leaving 8 bases between. The CDR3 bases are TGTGCCAGCTCACTGGAGATAAATTCACCCCTCCACTTT. Its protein is CASSLEINSPLHF. Variable domain in full (rest from reference TRBV18 and TRBJ1-6): NAGVMQNPRHLVRRRGQEARLRCSPMKGHSHVYWYRQLPEEGLKFMVYLQKENIIDESGMPKERFSAEFPKEGPSILRIQQVVRGDSAAYFCASSLEINSPLHFGNGTRLTVT.

Comments on this clone: The identical CDR3 is also encoded by other nucleotide sequences in the sample. The chain is built from TRBV19 and TRBJ2-7; no definite D call. Germline loops: CDR1 LNHDA, CDR2 SQIVND (reference sequence). The V and J ends lost 0 bases and 3 bases respectively, with 9 bases between them. CDR3 length: 14 amino acids. The CDR3 reads CASSIELPGYEQYF. The CDR3 nucleotides read TGTGCCAGTAGTATAGAATTGCCGGGCTACGAGCAGTACTTC.

The chain is built from TRBV2 and TRBJ1-1, with TRBD1 matching over 8 bases. The CDR3 is made up of 18 amino acids. After removal of 5 bases from V and 1 base from J, the junction contained 15 bases not matched to a gene. CDR1 and CDR2 (germline): SNHLY, FYNNEI. The CDR3 sequence: CASSPIPRQGRRNTEAFF. The CDR3 DNA follows: TGTGCCAGCAGTCCTATTCCGAGACAGGGGAGGAGGAACACTGAAGCTTTCTTT.

The CDR3 nucleotides are TGTGCCTGGAGTTTCGGGACGGCTAACTATGGCTACACCTTC. It yields the protein CAWSFGTANYGYTF. This chain connects TRBV30 to TRBJ1-2, with TRBD1 as a possible D gene (5 bases). CDR3 size: 14 residues. The V and J ends lost 2 bases and 0 bases respectively, with 10 bases between them. The germline gives CDR1 GTSNPN, CDR2 SVGIG (reference sequence).

This clone occurred a few times. This chain connects TRBV5-1 to TRBJ1-1; TRBD1 might be the D (5 bases). Trimming pared 0 bases from V and 0 bases from J, leaving 6 bases between. Germline values: CDR1 SGHRS, CDR2 YFSETQ. This CDR3 comprises 14 residues. Here the CDR3 DNA reads TGCGCCAGCAGCTTGGGGGGGATGAACACTGAAGCTTTCTTT. Translated: CASSLGGMNTEAFF.

The rearrangement links TRBV28 to TRBJ2-7; 10 positions agree with TRBD2. The CDR3 covers 15 residues. CDR1 and CDR2 from the germline V gene are MDHEN and SYDVKM. The V segment lost 4 bases and the J segment 2 bases; nucleotides outside the gene matches: 5. The CDR3 DNA reads TGTGCCAGCAGTTCCGGAACTAGCGGGGCCTACGAGCAGTACTTC. Protein sequence: CASSSGTSGAYEQYF.

Here the CDR3 reads CASSRDSATNEKLFF. The CDR3 DNA reads TGTGCCAGCTCACGGGATAGTGCAACTAATGAAAAACTGTTTTTT. V and J are TRBV18 and TRBJ1-4; no clear D. V was shortened by 4 bases and J by 0 bases, with 9 bases between the two germline ends. The CDR3 has 15 residues. CDR1 is KGHSH, CDR2 LQKENI, per germline.

Here the CDR3 reads CASSFGQGGEAFF. The CDR3 region has the DNA TGTGCCAGCAGCTTCGGACAGGGAGGAGAAGCTTTCTTT. The chain has TRBV5-4 and TRBJ1-1; 8 bases align to TRBD1. CDR1 and CDR2 (germline): SGHNT, YYREEE (reference sequence). This CDR3 region has 13 residues. With V trimmed by 2 bases and J by 8 bases, 5 bases remained unmatched.

This clone was observed once. V gene TRBV19 combines with J gene TRBJ2-2; tentatively, D is TRBD2 (6 bases). Germline CDR1 is LNHDA and CDR2 is SQIVND (reference sequence). V was pared by 7 bases and J by 3 bases, with 15 bases between. The CDR3 sequence is 15 residues long. The DNA of the CDR3 is TGTGCCAGTACTAAGGGAGGTTATGACACCGGGGAGCTGTTTTTT. Its protein is CASTKGGYDTGELFF.